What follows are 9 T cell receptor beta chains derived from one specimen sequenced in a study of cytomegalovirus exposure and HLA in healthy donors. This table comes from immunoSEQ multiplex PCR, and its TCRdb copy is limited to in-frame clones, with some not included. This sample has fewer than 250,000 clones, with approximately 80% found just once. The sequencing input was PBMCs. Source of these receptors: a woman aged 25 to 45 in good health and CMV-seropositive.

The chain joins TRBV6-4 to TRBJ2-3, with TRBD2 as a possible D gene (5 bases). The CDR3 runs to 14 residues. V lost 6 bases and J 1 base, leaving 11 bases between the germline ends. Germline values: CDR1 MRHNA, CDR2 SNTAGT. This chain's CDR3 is CASSYSSGTDTQYF. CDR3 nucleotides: TGTGCCAGCAGCTACAGTAGCGGCACAGATACGCAGTATTTT.

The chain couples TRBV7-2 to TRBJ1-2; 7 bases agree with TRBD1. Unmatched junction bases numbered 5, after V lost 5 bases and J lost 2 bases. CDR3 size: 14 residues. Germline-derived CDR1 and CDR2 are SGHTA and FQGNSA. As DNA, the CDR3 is TGTGCCAGCAGCCTCCGACAGGGAAACTATGGCTACACCTTC. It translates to CASSLRQGNYGYTF.

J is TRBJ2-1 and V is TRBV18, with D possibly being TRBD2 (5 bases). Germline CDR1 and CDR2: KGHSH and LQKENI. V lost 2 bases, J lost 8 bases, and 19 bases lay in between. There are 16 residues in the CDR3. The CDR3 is CASSPVEGVFSDEQFF. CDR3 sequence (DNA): TGTGCCAGCTCACCAGTTGAGGGAGTCTTTTCGGATGAGCAGTTCTTC.

Written as DNA, the CDR3 is TGTGCCACCAGCAGTAATTCGGGCTACGAGCAGTACTTC. It yields the protein CATSSNSGYEQYF. The V gene is TRBV15, the J gene TRBJ2-7; D uncertain. The CDR3 sequence is 13 residues long. Germline-derived CDR1 and CDR2 are LNHNV and YYDKDF (reference sequence). Trimming pared 3 bases from V and 3 bases from J, leaving 9 bases between.

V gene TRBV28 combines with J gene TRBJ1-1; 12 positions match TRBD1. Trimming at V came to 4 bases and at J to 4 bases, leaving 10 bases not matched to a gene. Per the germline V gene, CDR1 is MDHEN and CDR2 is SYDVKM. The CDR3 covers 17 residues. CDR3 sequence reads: CASSWGGQGAFGTEAFF. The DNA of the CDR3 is TGTGCCAGCAGTTGGGGGGGACAGGGGGCATTTGGCACTGAAGCTTTCTTT.

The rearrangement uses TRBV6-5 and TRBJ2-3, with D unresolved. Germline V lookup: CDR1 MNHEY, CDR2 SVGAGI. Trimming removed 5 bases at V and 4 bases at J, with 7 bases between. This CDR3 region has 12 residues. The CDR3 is CASSRGSDTQYF. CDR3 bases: TGTGCCAGCAGTCGCGGTTCAGATACGCAGTATTTT.

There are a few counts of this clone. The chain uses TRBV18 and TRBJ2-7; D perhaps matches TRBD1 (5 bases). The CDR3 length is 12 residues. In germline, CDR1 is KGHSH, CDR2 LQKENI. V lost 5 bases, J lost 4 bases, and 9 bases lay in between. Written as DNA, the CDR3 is TGTGCCAGCTCAGGGGCTTGGTACGAGCAGTACTTC. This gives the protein CASSGAWYEQYF. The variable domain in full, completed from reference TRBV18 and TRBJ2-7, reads NAGVMQNPRHLVRRRGQEARLRCSPMKGHSHVYWYRQLPEEGLKFMVYLQKENIIDESGMPKERFSAEFPKEGPSILRIQQVVRGDSAAYFCASSGAWYEQYFGPGTRLTVT.

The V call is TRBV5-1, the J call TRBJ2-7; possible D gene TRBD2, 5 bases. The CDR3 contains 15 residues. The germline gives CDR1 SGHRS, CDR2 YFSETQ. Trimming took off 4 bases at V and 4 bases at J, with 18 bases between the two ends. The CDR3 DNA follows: TGCGCCAGCAGCACGGTAGCCACCTCGGGGTACGAGCAGTACTTC. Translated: CASSTVATSGYEQYF.

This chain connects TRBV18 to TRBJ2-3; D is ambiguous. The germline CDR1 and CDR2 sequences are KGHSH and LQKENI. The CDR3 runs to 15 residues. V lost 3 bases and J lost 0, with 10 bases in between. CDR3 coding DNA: TGTGCCAGCTCACCGGCTGGCGATAGCACAGATACGCAGTATTTT. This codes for CASSPAGDSTDTQYF. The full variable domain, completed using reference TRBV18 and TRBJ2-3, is NAGVMQNPRHLVRRRGQEARLRCSPMKGHSHVYWYRQLPEEGLKFMVYLQKENIIDESGMPKERFSAEFPKEGPSILRIQQVVRGDSAAYFCASSPAGDSTDTQYFGPGTRLTVL.